These 19 T cell receptor beta chains were sequenced from one sample in a study of OX40 agonist ivuxolimab in advanced cancers. Produced via immunoSEQ multiplex PCR; TCRdb's table is partial and in-frame only. The data show tens of thousands of clones, 75% to 95% seen once. Sequenced material: CD4+ or CD8+ T cells sorted from blood, taken in a trial of the OX40 agonist ivuxolimab. The receptors here all came from an adult with an advanced solid tumor such as melanoma, head and neck, liver or kidney cancer.

The chain recombines TRBV18 with TRBJ1-1; no clear D gene. The ends were cut back, 2 bases at V and 1 base at J, with 11 bases in the middle. This CDR3 contains 15 residues. Germline CDR1 and CDR2: KGHSH and LQKENI. The CDR3: CASSPTSVRNTEAFF. The CDR3 bases are TGTGCCAGCTCACCAACGAGTGTTCGGAACACTGAAGCTTTCTTT.

The J gene is TRBJ2-7, the V gene TRBV28; weak D call: TRBD2 (6 bases). The CDR3 spans 14 residues. Germline V CDR1 and CDR2: MDHEN, SYDVKM. With 7 bases removed from V and 0 bases from J, the gap between germline ends came to 13 bases. CDR3 nucleotides: TGTGCCAGCACGCCGGGGGACCCCTCCTACGAGCAGTACTTC. This translates into CASTPGDPSYEQYF.

The gene calls are TRBV29-1 and TRBJ2-1; 7 bases map to TRBD2. Losses at the gene ends were 4 bases for V and 8 bases for J; bases not matched to a gene: 11. The CDR3 runs 14 residues. Looked up from germline, CDR1 is SQVTM and CDR2 is ANQGSEA. CDR3 coding DNA: TGCAGCGTTGCACGGGAGGCAGGGAGGGATGAGCAGTTCTTC. The encoded protein is CSVAREAGRDEQFF.

V usage is TRBV11-2 and J usage is TRBJ2-2; 16 nucleotides match TRBD2. The CDR3 consists of 18 residues. Germline CDR1 reads SGHAT; CDR2 reads FQNNGV. Trimming removed 8 bases from V and 9 bases from J; junction bases left unmatched: 15. Here the CDR3 reads CASGSSPGLAGGLWELFF. DNA of the CDR3: TGTGCCAGCGGCAGCTCCCCGGGACTAGCGGGGGGGCTATGGGAGCTGTTTTTT.

The CDR3 coding sequence is TGTGCCACCAGCAGTTTAGGGGACAGGGCCTACAATGAGCAGTTCTTC. This gives the protein CATSSLGDRAYNEQFF. J is TRBJ2-1 and V is TRBV15; 9 bases fit TRBD1. After removal of 3 bases from V and 2 bases from J, the junction contained 5 bases not matched to a gene. Germline V gene lookup returns CDR1 LNHNV and CDR2 YYDKDF (reference sequence). The CDR3 covers 16 residues.

The chain recombines TRBV11-3 with TRBJ2-3; 8 bases map to TRBD2. V was pared by 5 bases and J by 7 bases, with 14 bases of the junction left unmatched. Germline CDR1 reads SGHNT; CDR2 reads YENEEA. This CDR3 contains 16 residues. The CDR3 nucleotides read TGTGCCAGCAGCCTACCGGGACTAGGGTTAGGTCATACGCAGTATTTT. This translates into CASSLPGLGLGHTQYF.

The chain links TRBV6-1 to TRBJ1-2; the match to TRBD1 covers 7 bases. This CDR3 spans 15 amino acids. V lost 3 bases to trimming and J lost 6 bases; unmatched junction nucleotides: 10. Germline CDR1 MNHNS, CDR2 SASEGT. In nucleotides, the CDR3 is TGTGCCAGCAGTGAGTATTCGACAGGGTCCGATGGCTACACCTTC. This translates into CASSEYSTGSDGYTF.

This chain links TRBV6-1 with TRBJ2-6; D is ambiguous. The V gene's germline CDR1 is MNHNS and CDR2 SASEGT. V was trimmed by 2 bases and J by 1 base, leaving 6 bases between them. The CDR3 is 15 residues long. The chain's CDR3 is CASSEWSSGANVLTF. In DNA, the CDR3 is TGTGCCAGCAGTGAATGGAGTTCTGGGGCCAACGTCCTGACTTTC.

This chain links TRBV19 with TRBJ2-7; D is unclear. V lost 0 bases and J 5 bases, leaving 8 bases between the germline ends. CDR3 length: 13 amino acids. The germline V gene encodes CDR1 LNHDA and CDR2 SQIVND (reference sequence). The CDR3 coding sequence is TGTGCCAGTAGTATAGAATTTAGGGACGAGCAGTACTTC. Residues: CASSIEFRDEQYF. Full variable domain (rest looked up from reference TRBV19 and TRBJ2-7): DGGITQSPKYLFRKEGQNVTLSCEQNLNHDAMYWYRQDPGQGLRLIYYSQIVNDFQKGDIAEGYSVSREKKESFPLTVTSAQKNPTAFYLCASSIEFRDEQYFGPGTRLTVT.

J is TRBJ2-7 and V is TRBV11-3, with D maybe TRBD1 (6 bases). This CDR3 comprises 16 residues. Trimming stripped 4 bases from V and 3 bases from J, with 19 bases between. CDR1 and CDR2 from the germline V gene are SGHNT and YENEEA. The CDR3 loop is CASSWATGQQYYEQYF. The CDR3 coding sequence is TGTGCCAGCAGCTGGGCAACCGGACAGCAATACTACGAGCAGTACTTC.

The chain joins TRBV5-5 to TRBJ2-2; D not resolved. The V gene lost 6 bases and the J gene lost 3 bases, with 15 bases spanning the gap. The length of the CDR3 is 15 residues. Germline V gene lookup returns CDR1 SGHKS and CDR2 YYEKEE (reference sequence). CDR3 sequence reads: CASNGVLRDTGELFF. Written as DNA, the CDR3 is TGTGCCAGCAATGGTGTTCTAAGGGACACCGGGGAGCTGTTTTTT.

The chain employs TRBV11-3 and TRBJ2-1; either TRBD1 or TRBD2 may fit D (6 bases each). The V gene lost 1 base and the J gene lost 0 bases, with 13 bases spanning the gap. From germline, CDR1 is SGHNT and CDR2 YENEEA. The CDR3 loop spans 17 amino acids. The CDR3 is CASSLGRGVDSYNEQFF. The CDR3 coding sequence is TGTGCCAGCAGCTTAGGAAGGGGGGTCGACTCCTACAATGAGCAGTTCTTC.

The chain couples TRBV7-2 to TRBJ1-1; D is perhaps TRBD1 (5 bases). Trimming removed 1 base at V and 1 base at J, with 10 bases between. This CDR3 is built from 15 residues. The germline gives CDR1 SGHTA, CDR2 FQGNSA. CDR3 coding DNA: TGTGCCAGCAGCTTAGAGGGAGGGACGAACACTGAAGCTTTCTTT. This sequence encodes CASSLEGGTNTEAFF.

J is TRBJ1-5 and V is TRBV5-6; D is unresolved. The CDR3 runs to 14 residues. Germline V CDR1 and CDR2: SGHDT, YYEEEE. Trimming stripped 0 bases from V and 3 bases from J, with 7 bases between. The DNA for the CDR3 is TGTGCCAGCAGCTTGGTTGGGGACAATCAGCCCCAGCATTTT. It codes for CASSLVGDNQPQHF.

The CDR3 DNA reads TGTGCCAGCAGCTCCAGGGGGTTTAACACCGGGGAGCTGTTTTTT. This sequence encodes CASSSRGFNTGELFF. This rearrangement joins TRBV5-6 to TRBJ2-2, with TRBD1 identical over 7 bases. V gave up 3 bases and J gave up 2 bases; unmatched junction bases: 4. The CDR3 contains 15 residues. CDR1 and CDR2 from the germline V gene are SGHDT and YYEEEE.

This rearrangement joins TRBV5-1 to TRBJ1-2; possibly TRBD1 for D (6 bases). Deletions cut 6 bases from V and 2 bases from J, with 17 bases between. There are 15 residues in the CDR3. Germline CDR1 and CDR2: SGHRS and YFSETQ. The CDR3 sequence: CASTSWGGLNYGYTF. The CDR3 DNA follows: TGCGCCAGCACGTCTTGGGGGGGCCTCAACTATGGCTACACCTTC. Complete variable domain (other parts from reference TRBV5-1 and TRBJ1-2): KAGVTQTPRYLIKTRGQQVTLSCSPISGHRSVSWYQQTPGQGLQFLFEYFSETQRNKGNFPGRFSGRQFSNSRSEMNVSTLELGDSALYLCASTSWGGLNYGYTFGSGTRLTVV.

This rearrangement joins TRBV7-2 to TRBJ2-3; D might be TRBD2 (5 bases). Germline V CDR1 and CDR2: SGHTA, FQGNSA. V was clipped by 2 bases and J by 3 bases, with 12 bases between them. The CDR3 has 15 residues. The DNA of the CDR3 is TGTGCCAGCAGCTTACGACGAACTAGAACAGATACGCAGTATTTT. It encodes CASSLRRTRTDTQYF.

The J gene is TRBJ2-1, the V gene TRBV11-3; a possible D gene is TRBD2 (5 bases). The ends were cut back, 4 bases at V and 3 bases at J, with 13 bases in the middle. CDR1 is SGHNT and CDR2 is YENEEA in the germline V gene. The CDR3 covers 15 residues. The CDR3 DNA reads TGTGCCAGCAGCTCAAGGACGGGAAACTACAATGAGCAGTTCTTC. Protein product: CASSSRTGNYNEQFF.

The rearrangement links TRBV19 to TRBJ1-2; TRBD1 agrees at 7 bases. This CDR3 has 14 amino acids. The germline V gene has CDR1 LNHDA and CDR2 SQIVND (reference sequence). V gave up 3 bases and J gave up 4 bases; unmatched junction bases: 5. CDR3 residues: CASSIAQGGYGYTF. The CDR3 DNA reads as TGTGCCAGTAGTATCGCCCAGGGGGGCTATGGCTACACCTTC.